This T cell receptor (beta chain) is from a study of identical twins listed by TCRdb under 2016. For context, the study as a whole: The study deep-sequenced TCR alpha and beta repertoires from monozygotic twins, unrelated adults of various ages and cord blood to test whether fetal clonotypes persist. To rule out contamination, replicate twin experiments were performed at different times with different library preparation protocols. Study-wide conclusions, independent of this receptor: Invariant T cells such as MAIT and iNKT could partly confound zero-insertion analyses, although diverse VJ usage argued against such confounding for most clonotypes. Fewer insertions were carried by abundant cord blood beta clonotypes, a similar but weaker trend appeared in young adult naive repertoires, and no such trend appeared in memory repertoires. Because the same donors could not be followed over many years, the conclusions depended on cross-sectional statistical analysis. Out-of-frame TCR alpha sharing in monozygotic twins was systematically underestimated by recombination models, whereas sharing between unrelated individuals was in agreement with the recombination models. Excess twin sharing in beta out-of-frame sequences was weaker because fewer shared sequences lowered the signal-to-noise ratio. Compared with coincidental sharing between unrelated individuals, an excess of low generation-probability sequences was observed among out-of-frame TCR alpha sequences shared between twins.

All donors were healthy Caucasians. Three pairs of female monozygotic twins, all aged 18 to 29 years, were included in the twin cohort. Peripheral blood mononuclear cells were the source from which RNA for the TCR libraries was isolated. As encoded in the germline V gene, CDR1 is SGHRS while CDR2 is YFSETQ. V is cut by 3 bases and J by 2 bases, and the space between the germline ends is 11 bases. The CDR3 sequence holds 14 residues, the cysteine and phenylalanine included. This entry keeps only the CDR3 DNA: 42 bases, framed from base 1. The receptor library was made with 5' RACE. Reads for this sample came from an Illumina HiSeq 2000. Template switching introduced a universal primer binding site; the final cDNA contained a unique molecular identifier, enabling accurate counting of TCR cDNA molecules. First-strand cDNA for TCR alpha and beta chains was synthesized from specific primers in the conserved constant-segment region. To control for contamination, each cDNA library was double barcoded with a SMART-Mk sample barcode plus Illumina barcodes. TruSeq adapter sequences along with Illumina sample barcodes were introduced in two successive PCR steps. TCR alpha and beta cDNA libraries were sequenced on the Illumina HiSeq platform with custom primers. In the paper's pipeline: MiGEC was used to process raw reads and extract unique molecular identifiers, and MiXCR was used to find CDR3 positions. Recombination models were inferred per individual with the repgenHMM and IGoR tools using an EM algorithm. Shared clonotype analysis was performed with the tcR package in R, normalizing sharing by the product of cloneset sizes. To study raw recombination without the effects of thymic and clonal selection, out-of-frame nonproductive sequences were analyzed. Starting from the raw public reads, TCRdb applied fastp trimming at Q25, assembled clones with MiXCR and retained in-frame beta chains. Every distinct CDR3 protein forms one entry, paired with its most common genes and DNA. For this entry, the V and J calls and clone size follow TCRdb and not the study's own pipeline. The sample data list around 650,000 distinct CDR3 sequences, and roughly 7.2% of these were observed just once. Together, the top ten hold roughly 1.5% of the sample.

For this clonotype: The antigen this receptor binds is unknown. No qualities accompany the bases; no much larger clone lies one base away.

These data also featured in a second study, about yellow fever vaccine responses in identical twins. The second source states: The authors reported that the T cell response to vaccination in identical twins appeared partly convergent and partly personalized. The study precisely tracked vaccine-responding T cell clones in identical twins.

This clonotype originated in a woman aged 18-29 years in good health. Sequenced input: PBMCs. The rearrangement combines TRBV5-1 with TRBJ1-1, with the D gene call left open. The nucleotide sequence reads TGCGCCAGCAGCTATAGTAGCGCCAACACTGAAGCTTTCTTT. Protein translation: CASSYSSANTEAFF. With all but the CDR3 taken from the reference TRBV5-1 and TRBJ1-1 genes, the full variable domain is: KAGVTQTPRYLIKTRGQQVTLSCSPISGHRSVSWYQQTPGQGLQFLFEYFSETQRNKGNFPGRFSGRQFSNSRSEMNVSTLELGDSALYLCASSYSSANTEAFFGQGTRLTVV.